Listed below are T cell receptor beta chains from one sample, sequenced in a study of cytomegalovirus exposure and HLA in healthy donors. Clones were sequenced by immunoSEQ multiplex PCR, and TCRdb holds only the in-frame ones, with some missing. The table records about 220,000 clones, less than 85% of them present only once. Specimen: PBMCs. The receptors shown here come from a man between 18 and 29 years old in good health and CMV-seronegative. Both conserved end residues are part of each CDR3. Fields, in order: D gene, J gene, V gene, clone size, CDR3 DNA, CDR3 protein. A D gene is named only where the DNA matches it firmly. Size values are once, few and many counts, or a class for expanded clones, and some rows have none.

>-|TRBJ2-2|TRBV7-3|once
TGTGCCAGCAGCTTCACTGGACAGTCCGGGGAGCTGTTTTTT
CASSFTGQSGELFF
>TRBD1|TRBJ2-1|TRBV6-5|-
TGTGCCAGCAGTTACGGGACAGGGGTAGGCAATGAGCAGTTCTTC
CASSYGTGVGNEQFF
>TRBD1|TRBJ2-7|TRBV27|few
TGTGCCAGCAGTTGGACAGGGGACTCCTACGAGCAGTACTTC
CASSWTGDSYEQYF
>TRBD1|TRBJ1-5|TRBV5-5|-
TGTGCCAGCAGCTGGGGTCCCGGGACAGGGGATCAGCCCCAGCATTTT
CASSWGPGTGDQPQHF
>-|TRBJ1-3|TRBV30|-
TGTGCCTGGAGTGTACACGGGTTAGCCGGAAACACCATATATTTT
CAWSVHGLAGNTIYF
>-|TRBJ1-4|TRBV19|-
TGTGCCAGTAGTATCTCGGTTGCTAATGAAAAACTGTTTTTT
CASSISVANEKLFF
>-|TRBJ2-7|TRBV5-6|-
TGTGCCAGCAGCCCAGGCGGGACCGCGCCAACCTACGAGCAGTACTTC
CASSPGGTAPTYEQYF
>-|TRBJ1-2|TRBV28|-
TGTGCCAGCAGTCCGAACAATTATGGCTACACCTTC
CASSPNNYGYTF
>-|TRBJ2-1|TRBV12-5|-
TGTGCTAGTGGTTTTAGCGGAGATTCCTACAATGAGCAGTTCTTC
CASGFSGDSYNEQFF
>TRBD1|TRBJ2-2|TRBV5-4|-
TGTGCCAGCAGCTTGGGAGGGACAGGGAGTAGAGCCGGGGAGCTGTTTTTT
CASSLGGTGSRAGELFF
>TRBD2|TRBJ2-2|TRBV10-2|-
TGCGCCAGCCGACTAGCGGGAGCGGGCGGGGAGCTGTTTTTT
CASRLAGAGGELFF
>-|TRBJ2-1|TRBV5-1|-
TGCGCCAGCAGCTTGTCTATATATACGGGAGCCTACTACAATGAGCAGTTCTTC
CASSLSIYTGAYYNEQFF
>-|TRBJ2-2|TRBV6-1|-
TGTGCCAGCAGTCTAGTCCGAAACACCGGGGAGCTGTTTTTT
CASSLVRNTGELFF
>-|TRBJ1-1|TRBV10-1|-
TGCGCAACCAAGGAGCTTATGAACACTGAAGCTTTCTTT
CATKELMNTEAFF
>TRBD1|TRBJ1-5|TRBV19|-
TGTGCCAGTAGTATAGGGACAGGGGCCTCGCCGCTCCAGCATTTT
CASSIGTGASPLQHF
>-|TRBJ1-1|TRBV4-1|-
TGCGCCAGCAGCAGCCAGGTCGGGAACACTGAAGCTTTCTTT
CASSSQVGNTEAFF
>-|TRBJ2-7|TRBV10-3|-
TGTGCCATCCGAGGGGGTGGCTCCTACGAGCAGTACTTC
CAIRGGGSYEQYF
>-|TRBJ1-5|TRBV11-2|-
TGTGCCAGCAGCTTAGGAGCAGGGATCAATCAGCCCCAGCATTTT
CASSLGAGINQPQHF
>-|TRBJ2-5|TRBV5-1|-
TGCGCCAGCAGACAGCAAGAGACCCAGTACTTC
CASRQQETQYF
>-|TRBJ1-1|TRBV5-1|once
TGCGCCAGCAGCTTGGCCGGGGGGTACACTGAAGCTTTCTTT
CASSLAGGYTEAFF
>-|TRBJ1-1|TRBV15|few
TGTGCCACCAGCTGGACAATGGGGAACACTGAAGCTTTCTTT
CATSWTMGNTEAFF
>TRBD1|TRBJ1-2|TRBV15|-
TGTGCCACCAGCATTTCGACAGGGTACTATGGCTACACCTTC
CATSISTGYYGYTF
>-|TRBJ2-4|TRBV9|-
TGTGCCAGCAGCACCCGCCGGCAGGACATTCAGTACTTC
CASSTRRQDIQYF
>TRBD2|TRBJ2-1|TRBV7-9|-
TGTGCCAGCACTTACCCGAGGAATGGACGACTAGCGGCAAATGAGCAGTTCTTC
CASTYPRNGRLAANEQFF
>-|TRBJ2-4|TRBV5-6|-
TGTGCCAGCAGCTTGGGGCGGTCTCTTCAGTACTTC
CASSLGRSLQYF
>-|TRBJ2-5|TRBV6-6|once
TGTGCCAGCAGTTACGGTAACGGGGAGACCCAGTACTTC
CASSYGNGETQYF